Here is one T cell receptor beta chain with its context. The antigen it binds to is not known. Nothing much larger sits one base from this clone, and base qualities are not available. The cohort was made up of approximately 670 healthy bone marrow donors. Cohort members were all nominally healthy when sampled, although unrecorded immune exposures were likely present. The donor was CMV seropositive and was included in the group of 290 or so seropositive cohort members. A peripheral blood sample was provided by each donor, and peripheral blood mononuclear cells were used for TCR beta sequencing. Genomic DNA was extracted from the blood cell samples with the Qiagen DNeasy Blood Extraction Kit. The sample originates from a study of cytomegalovirus exposure and HLA in healthy donors (TCRdb year 2017). As for the study more broadly: According to an earlier analysis of a few hundred of the donors, some 180 million T cells yielded roughly 110 million unique TCR beta sequences and around 300 Gb of sequence data. About 320 gigabases of sequencing data and approximately 85 million unique TCR sequences were included in an early release covering 500 to 750 HLA-typed donors. Of the roughly 410 genotyped donors, 81% were placed in the genetic ancestry cluster associated with self-reported Caucasian donors. The aim of the study was to test whether cataloging public T cell receptors could identify signatures of past pathogen exposure. Using immunosequencing, the study profiled T cell repertoires from 500 to 800 subjects and related those repertoires to cytomegalovirus serostatus. In addition to the first cohort of hundreds of subjects, a separate validation cohort of 120 different subjects was used. To predict cytomegalovirus infection status, the study brought together high-throughput TCR immunosequencing, statistical association of individual TCRs with disease status, and machine learning. To study patterns of TCR occurrence, a later analysis re-analyzed previously published TCR beta repertoires from around 700 donors and added high-resolution HLA genotyping. Rather than using new phenotypic data, the later analysis identified candidate immune exposures from TCR beta sequences and from how often those sequences occurred across donors. In an earlier analysis of 587 of the donors, high-throughput TCR beta sequencing was used to judge whether each TCR beta V gene segment behaved as functional or pseudogenic. Alongside the repertoire data, information on donor age, sex, ethnicity and CMV serostatus was compiled. A later genetic analysis took genome-wide SNP genotypes for about three fifths of the 666 donors and used that subset as a discovery cohort. All discovery cohort repertoires had been generated using a single sequencing platform. HLA typing included class I and class II loci at four-digit resolution. Typing coverage varied by locus: roughly 629-640 donors for A, B, C, DRB1 and DQB1; roughly 500 for DQA1; around 610 for DPA1; approximately 470 for DPB1. Because of strong linkage in the cohort, four to six DR-DQ haplotypes were treated as single units for association and clustering. Among 398 genotyped donors of the cohort, an average of approximately 240,000 unique TCR beta nucleotide sequences was sequenced per donor, of which 15% to 20% were non-productive. The study at large found these results: According to a later analysis, TCR association rates differed among HLA loci, with DRB1 alleles showing the most associated TCRs and HLA-C alleles showing the fewest. Some IMGT-functional V segments, including TRBV6-2 and TRBV6-3, could not be distinguished by the 87-base-pair reads and were therefore excluded. Broadly in line with IMGT annotations, most TCR beta V segments showed up in productive rearrangements about 87% or about 30% of the time in an earlier analysis of under 700 of the donors. The sequencing pipeline was judged likely to have produced a cluster of highly shared sequence variants as a technical artifact. Presence/absence analyses assumed roughly uniform sequencing depth across donors, an assumption that may not hold. Linkage disequilibrium might explain the correlated functional status among segregating V segments, but an unknown experimental factor could not be excluded. A later analysis reported that several top co-occurrence clusters appeared linked to parvovirus B19, influenza, CMV and Epstein-Barr virus. Most TCR sequences were observed very rarely across donors, whereas some public TCRs were present in many individuals. Because some donors lacked HLA typing at each locus, the association tests relied only on the typed subset. Specific HLA alleles were associated with around 18,000 TCR beta sequences at a false discovery rate of 0.05 in a later analysis. In the study, 150 to 200 TCR beta chains were listed as associated with cytomegalovirus. A further reported finding was that TCR beta sequences accurately predicted the HLA-A and HLA-B alleles for most subjects in the first cohort. The cohort was sequenced for TCR beta chains only, and without alpha or paired-chain data the features that could be detected were limited. Immune exposure information for the cohort was limited to CMV serostatus. The classifier was reported to diagnose cytomegalovirus status with high specificity and sensitivity in both the original and validation cohorts. Because counts were too low, about 18 rarely observed V segments, including chromosome 9 orphons, were excluded from the earlier analysis of around 640 of the donors. A later analysis found that HLA-associated TCR beta chains were more clonally expanded and had lower generation probabilities than equally common non-associated chains. A later genetic analysis reported fewer N-insertions in productive TCRs among donors in an Asian-associated ancestry cluster than the roughly 620-donor mean. When HLA alleles, especially DR and DQ, strongly co-occurred, TCR associations were difficult to assign to individual alleles. A later analysis found that most CMV-associated TCR beta chains appeared HLA-restricted, with HLA associations seemingly driven largely by CMV exposure. An association between a missense DCLRE1C variant and V-gene and J-gene trimming of TCR beta chains was found in a later genetic analysis and replicated in an independent cohort. A few of the identified cytomegalovirus-associated TCR beta chains were confirmed in vitro to be specific for cytomegalovirus antigens. It was suggested by the authors that the approach could potentially be generalized to other disease states and immunological phenotypes.

To prepare the library, the immunoSEQ multiplex PCR assay was applied. A mixture of 60 forward primers for TCR Vbeta segments and 13 reverse primers for TCR Jbeta segments was used in the multiplex PCR. The CDR3 region of rearranged TCR beta genes was amplified from genomic DNA with a multiplex PCR assay. The amplified TCR beta libraries were sequenced on the Illumina HiSeq System as 87-base-pair reads. In the paper's pipeline: A later analysis tallied 75 million to 95 million unique TCR beta chains across the 650 to 750 repertoires, and about 12 million of those chains were shared by two or more donors. Raw reads were error-corrected and collapsed into unique sequences with a nearest-neighbor algorithm that merged closely related sequences to remove PCR and sequencing errors. CDR3 sequences were aligned to IMGT reference sequences to assign V, D and J gene segments. For a sequence to be retained, at least a six-nucleotide match to both a V gene segment and a J gene segment was required. A rearrangement was called productive if the CDR3 had no stop codons and remained in frame with V and J, and every other rearrangement was called non-productive. CDR3 was defined by IMGT convention, running from the second conserved V-encoded cysteine to the conserved J-encoded phenylalanine. In an earlier analysis of more than 550 of the donors, sequences lacking an unambiguous match to a single V gene segment were excluded. An earlier analysis of some 500 of the donors classified V segments as functional when productive rearrangements were above 56.7% and as segregating when the standard deviation between donors was above 5%. To diagnose cytomegalovirus status from the catalog of TCR beta chain sequences, a statistical classification framework was built. In a later analysis, TCR nucleotide sequences were compared against IMGT/GENE-DB human TR gene sequences so that V and J genes could be assigned. The TCRdist pipeline was used in a later analysis to assign CDR3 sequences and most-parsimonious VDJ recombination scenarios. In a later analysis, every TCR beta chain was defined by the combination of its CDR3 amino acid sequence and its V-gene family, and reads without a unique V-gene family were dropped. To address suspected cross-contamination and a sequencing artifact, a later analysis removed 592 highly shared, low-generation-probability nucleotide sequences. For each public chain, a later analysis derived a clonal expansion index from normalized ranks of inferred template counts within each repertoire. A later analysis computed generation probabilities with a VDJ recombination model fitted to out-of-frame rearrangements, and checked the results against IGoR. Hypergeometric tests were used in a later analysis to score TCR-TCR, TCR-HLA and TCR-CMV co-occurrence, with a repertoire-size bias correction applied to the TCR pairs. In a later analysis, false discovery rates were estimated by permuting HLA or CMV assignments 20 times. A later analysis grouped co-occurring TCRs with DBSCAN, adding TCRdist sequence similarity when clustering within HLA-allele-positive subsets. For co-occurrence clustering, repertoires with fewer than 30,000 or more than 120,000 public chains were excluded, along with five or six repertoires with anomalous nucleotide sharing. As stored in TCRdb, this immuneACCESS dataset retains in-frame rearrangements with V and J assigned. A fraction of the clones does not appear; measured against another copy, unresolved V genes explain less than half of the discrepancy, and the remainder lacks a known reason. That table furnishes V, J and clone size, whereas the DNA furnished D and trimming. Here the sample has approximately 110,000 clones; approximately 73% occur a single time. Less than 5% of the sample comes from the top ten.

Looking up the germline V gene yields CDR1 KGHSH and CDR2 LQKENI. The CDR3 spans 14 residues, from the cysteine through the phenylalanine. Left in the record is the CDR3 DNA by itself, 42 bases read in frame from the first base. V is trimmed back by 5 bases and J by 0 bases, and the junction contains 4 bases that no gene match accounts for. Recombination linked TRBV18 to TRBJ2-7; TRBD2 agrees with 7 junctional bases. The sample taken for sequencing was PBMCs. This TCR was recovered from a man aged 55 to 70 in good health and CMV-seropositive. The nucleotide sequence reads as follows: TGTGCCAGCTCATCGTCGGGGGGCTCCTACGAGCAGTACTTC. The translation is CASSSSGGSYEQYF.